These 21 T cell receptor beta chains share one sample of origin, sequenced in a study of blood T cells in healthy people across ages. For the second PCR, which ran for about 7 to 11 cycles, a sample-barcoded 5' primer and a J-beta primer mix were used. TCRdb called the 5' RACE reads again in MiXCR, with one record for every CDR3 protein. The sample carries roughly 700,000 distinct CDR3 sequences, approximately 49% recorded once. The source material was blood. Receptors originate from a woman aged 60-70 years in good health.

This clonotype was recorded only once. The chain recombines TRBV20-1 with TRBJ2-1; 7 bases map to TRBD2. The junction had 18 bases not matched to a gene; V was cut back by 4 bases and J by 6 bases. This CDR3 is built from 17 residues. The germline gives CDR1 DFQATT, CDR2 SNEGSKA (reference sequence). The CDR3 sequence: CSAMSLAGTREVNEQFF. As DNA, the CDR3 is TGCAGTGCTATGAGTCTAGCCGGGACCCGGGAGGTCAATGAGCAGTTCTTC.

The genes are TRBV29-1 and TRBJ2-1, with 7 positions matching TRBD2. CDR1 is SQVTM and CDR2 is ANQGSEA in the germline V gene. Unmatched junction bases numbered 2, after V lost 4 bases and J lost 2 bases. CDR3 length: 13 amino acids. This chain's CDR3 is CSVGGRAYNEQFF. For the CDR3, the DNA is TGCAGCGTTGGTGGGAGGGCCTACAATGAGCAGTTCTTC.

The chain is built from TRBV7-9 and TRBJ2-1; 13 bases match TRBD2. Germline values: CDR1 SEHNR, CDR2 FQNEAQ (reference sequence). Trimming cost V 7 bases and J 9 bases; bases outside gene matches: 6. This CDR3 region has 14 residues. CDR3 region: CASIRLAGGSEQFF. The CDR3 region has the DNA TGTGCCAGCATAAGACTAGCGGGAGGAAGTGAGCAGTTCTTC.

The table lists this clonotype with a count of one. The V and J genes are TRBV6-2 or TRBV6-3 and TRBJ2-5; D not certain. With 7 bases removed from V and 5 bases from J, the gap between germline ends came to 17 bases. The CDR3 is 14 residues long. Germline CDR1 reads MNHEY; CDR2 reads SVGEGT. This chain's CDR3 is CASKTRRLGETQYF. CDR3 bases: TGTGCCAGCAAAACCAGACGTTTGGGCGAGACCCAGTACTTC.

This clonotype has a handful of counts. The J gene is TRBJ2-7, the V gene TRBV12-3 or TRBV12-4; 8 nucleotides match TRBD2. Trimming cost V 6 bases and J 2 bases; bases outside gene matches: 3. CDR3 size: 13 residues. CDR3: CASRVAGTYEQYF. CDR3 nucleotides: TGTGCCAGCAGGGTAGCGGGAACCTACGAGCAGTACTTC.

The rearrangement uses TRBV4-3 and TRBJ2-1; 15 bases map to TRBD2. This CDR3 has 18 residues. Trimming at V came to 1 base and at J to 5 bases, leaving 6 bases not matched to a gene. The V gene's germline CDR1 is LGHNA and CDR2 YSLEER. The CDR3 loop is CASSQVGTSGRFHNEQFF. The DNA of the CDR3 is TGCGCCAGCAGCCAAGTGGGGACTAGCGGGAGGTTTCACAATGAGCAGTTCTTC.

The chain joins TRBV30 to TRBJ2-1; 15 positions agree with TRBD2. Trimming cost V 3 bases and J 4 bases; bases outside gene matches: 7. There are 17 residues in the CDR3. In germline, CDR1 is GTSNPN, CDR2 SVGIG (reference sequence). In DNA, the CDR3 is TGTGCCTGGAGCGCCTGGACTAGCGGGAGGGTATACAATGAGCAGTTCTTC. Amino acid sequence: CAWSAWTSGRVYNEQFF.

J is TRBJ2-7 and V is TRBV27; the D is unclear. The V and J ends lost 6 bases and 1 base respectively, with 13 bases between them. The germline gives CDR1 MNHEY, CDR2 SMNVEV (reference sequence). There are 14 residues in the CDR3. DNA for the CDR3: TGTGCCAGCAGCCAGCTTGGGGATTCCTACGAGCAGTACTTC. Amino acid sequence: CASSQLGDSYEQYF.

This clonotype was observed a single time. The rearrangement joins TRBV21-1 to TRBJ2-7; whether TRBD1, the table's D call, matches the DNA was not checked. TRBV21-1 is designated a pseudogene. The CDR3 is 15 residues long. CDR3 in amino acids: CASSTQGQGSYEQYF. CDR3 sequence (DNA): TGTGCCAGCAGCACTCAGGGACAGGGTTCCTACGAGCAGTACTTC.

The gene calls are TRBV4-3 and TRBJ2-3; D gene unclear. This CDR3 region has 14 residues. V gave up 0 bases and J gave up 6 bases, with 10 bases separating them. Germline lookup yields CDR1 LGHNA and CDR2 YSLEER. The CDR3 protein is CASSQDFLADTQYF. CDR3 DNA sequence: TGCGCCAGCAGCCAAGATTTCTTGGCTGATACGCAGTATTTT.

This clonotype was found many times. The rearrangement joins TRBV18 to TRBJ1-2; a possible D gene is TRBD1 (6 bases). The CDR3 runs 15 residues. The germline gives CDR1 KGHSH, CDR2 LQKENI. V lost 6 bases to trimming and J lost 3 bases, with 17 bases between them. CDR3 loop: CASSTDQGRDYGYTF. The CDR3 DNA reads as TGTGCCAGCTCCACCGACCAGGGGCGAGACTATGGCTACACCTTC.

The chain carries TRBV7-9 and TRBJ1-6, with D possibly TRBD1 on 5 matching bases. Trimming shortened V by 4 bases and J by 0 bases, and 7 bases separated the two germline ends. Germline V gene data show CDR1 as SEHNR and CDR2 as FQNEAQ (reference sequence). This CDR3 is 15 amino acids long. CDR3 sequence reads: CASSSGGSYNSPLHF. The CDR3 region has the DNA TGTGCCAGCAGCTCCGGGGGCTCCTATAATTCACCCCTCCACTTT.

This chain uses TRBV6-5 with TRBJ1-2; possibly TRBD1 for D (6 bases). With 5 bases removed from V and 7 bases from J, the gap between germline ends came to 17 bases. The CDR3 has 14 amino acids. CDR1 is MNHEY, CDR2 SVGAGI, per germline. CDR3 loop: CASSKITGFAGYTF. The CDR3 coding sequence is TGTGCCAGCAGTAAGATAACAGGGTTTGCTGGCTACACCTTC.

Only a few counts were recorded for this clonotype. V and J are TRBV27 and TRBJ2-5; TRBD2 agrees at 8 bases. In germline, CDR1 is MNHEY, CDR2 SMNVEV (reference sequence). The CDR3 is 15 residues long. Losses at the gene ends were 5 bases for V and 4 bases for J; bases not matched to a gene: 9. The CDR3 nucleotides are TGTGCCAGCAGTATAACTAGCGGAGGAGCAGAGACCCAGTACTTC. Translation gives CASSITSGGAETQYF.

CDR3 protein: CASSLTSGGGEQFF. CDR3 coding DNA: TGTGCCAGCAGCTTAACTAGCGGGGGTGGTGAGCAGTTCTTC. The gene calls are TRBV7-3 and TRBJ2-1; TRBD2 matches at 9 bases. Germline CDR1 is SGHTA and CDR2 is FQGTGA. V lost 0 bases to trimming and J lost 9 bases; unmatched junction nucleotides: 3. There are 14 residues in the CDR3.

The V call is TRBV7-2, the J call TRBJ1-3; 7 positions agree with TRBD1. The V gene's germline CDR1 is SGHTA and CDR2 FQGNSA. Unmatched junction bases numbered 9, after V lost 5 bases and J lost 5 bases. The CDR3 contains 15 residues. The CDR3 is CASSDGQARRNTIYF. The CDR3 nucleotides are TGTGCCAGCAGCGACGGACAGGCAAGACGAAACACCATATATTTT.

The genes are TRBV21-1 and TRBJ2-4; the tabulated D call, TRBD2, remains unverified against the DNA. TRBV21-1 is a pseudogene locus. There are 19 residues in the CDR3. This CDR3 reads CASSKRREVGGLAKNIQYF. For the CDR3, the DNA is TGTGCCAGCAGCAAAAGGCGGGAGGTCGGGGGTCTAGCCAAAAACATTCAGTACTTC.

This rearrangement joins TRBV21-1 to TRBJ1-4; the table gives TRBD1 as D, unverified against the DNA. TRBV21-1 is a documented pseudogene. The CDR3 runs to 14 residues. CDR3 coding DNA: TGTGCCAGCAAGGGGACAGGGTCTAATGAAAAACTGTTTTTT. It codes for CASKGTGSNEKLFF.

V gene TRBV29-1 combines with J gene TRBJ2-7; D ambiguous. The germline V and J ends were trimmed by 7 bases and 2 bases, with 9 bases remaining between them. Germline values: CDR1 SQVTM, CDR2 ANQGSEA. The CDR3 has 11 residues. The CDR3 DNA is TGCAGCGGGGGAACGGCCTACGAGCAGTACTTC. As protein: CSGGTAYEQYF.

Remarks on this clonotype: One end of the junction is discordant with germline, which a read error may explain. The CDR3 coding sequence is TGTGCCAGCAGCTTAGAAGGGAGTAATTCACCCCCCCACTTT. Protein sequence: CASSLEGSNSPPHF. The chain is built from TRBV7-9 and TRBJ1-6; D is uncertain. Per germline, CDR1 SEHNR and CDR2 FQNEAQ (reference sequence). The CDR3 extends over 14 amino acids.

V is TRBV5-1 and J is TRBJ1-2; 8 nucleotides match TRBD1. The germline CDR1 and CDR2 sequences are SGHRS and YFSETQ. The V segment lost 0 bases and the J segment 5 bases; nucleotides outside the gene matches: 3. CDR3 length: 14 amino acids. In nucleotides, the CDR3 is TGCGCCAGCAGCTTGGGGGACAGGACATATGGCTACACCTTC. It translates to CASSLGDRTYGYTF.